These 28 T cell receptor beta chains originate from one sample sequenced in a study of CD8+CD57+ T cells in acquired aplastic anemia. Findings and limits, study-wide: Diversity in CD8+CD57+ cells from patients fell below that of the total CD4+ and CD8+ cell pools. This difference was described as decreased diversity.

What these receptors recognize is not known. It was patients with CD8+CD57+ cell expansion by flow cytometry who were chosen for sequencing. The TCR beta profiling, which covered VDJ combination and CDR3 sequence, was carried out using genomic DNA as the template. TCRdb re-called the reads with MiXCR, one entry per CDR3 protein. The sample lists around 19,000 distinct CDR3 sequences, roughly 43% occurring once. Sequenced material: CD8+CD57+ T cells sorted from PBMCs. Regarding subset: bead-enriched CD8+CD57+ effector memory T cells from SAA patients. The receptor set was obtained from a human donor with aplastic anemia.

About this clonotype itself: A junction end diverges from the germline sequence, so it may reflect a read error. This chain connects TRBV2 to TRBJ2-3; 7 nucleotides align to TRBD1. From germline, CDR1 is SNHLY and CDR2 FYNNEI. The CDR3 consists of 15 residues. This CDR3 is CVSRYRGSLPDTQYF. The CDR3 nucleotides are TGTGTCAGCAGGTACAGGGGTAGCCTTCCAGATACGCAGTATTTT.

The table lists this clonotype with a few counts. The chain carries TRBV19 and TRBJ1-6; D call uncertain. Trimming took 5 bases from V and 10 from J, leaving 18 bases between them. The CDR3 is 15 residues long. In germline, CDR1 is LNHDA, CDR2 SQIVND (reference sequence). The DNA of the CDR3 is TGTGCCAGTAGTCCCAGACACAACCAAGTCTCACCCCTCCACTTT. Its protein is CASSPRHNQVSPLHF.

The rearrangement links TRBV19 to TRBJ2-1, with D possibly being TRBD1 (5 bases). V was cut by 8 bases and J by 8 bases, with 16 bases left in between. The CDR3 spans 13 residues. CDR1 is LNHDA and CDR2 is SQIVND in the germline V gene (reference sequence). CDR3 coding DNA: TGTGCCAGTCAAGCCAGGGTCGGTGATGAGCAGTTCTTC. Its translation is CASQARVGDEQFF.

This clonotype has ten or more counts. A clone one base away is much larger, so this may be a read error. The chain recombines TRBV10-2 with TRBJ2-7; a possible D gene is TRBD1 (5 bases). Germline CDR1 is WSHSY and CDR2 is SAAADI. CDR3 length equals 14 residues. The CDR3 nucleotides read TGCGCCAGCAGTGAGGGCAGGGCTTCCTACGAGCAGTGCTTC. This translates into CASSEGRASYEQCF.

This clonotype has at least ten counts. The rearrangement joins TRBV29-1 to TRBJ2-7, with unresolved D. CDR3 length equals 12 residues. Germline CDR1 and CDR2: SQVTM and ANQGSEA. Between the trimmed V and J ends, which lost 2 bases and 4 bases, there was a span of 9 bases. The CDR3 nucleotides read TGCAGCGTTGAATTCGTAGGTTACGAGCAGTACTTC. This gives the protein CSVEFVGYEQYF.

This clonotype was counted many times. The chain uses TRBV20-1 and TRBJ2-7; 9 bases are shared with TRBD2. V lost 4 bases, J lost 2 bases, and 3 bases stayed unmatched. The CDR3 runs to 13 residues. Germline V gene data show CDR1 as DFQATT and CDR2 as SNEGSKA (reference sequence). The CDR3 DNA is TGCAGTGCTACTAGCGGGACGACCTACGAGCAGTACTTC. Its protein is CSATSGTTYEQYF.

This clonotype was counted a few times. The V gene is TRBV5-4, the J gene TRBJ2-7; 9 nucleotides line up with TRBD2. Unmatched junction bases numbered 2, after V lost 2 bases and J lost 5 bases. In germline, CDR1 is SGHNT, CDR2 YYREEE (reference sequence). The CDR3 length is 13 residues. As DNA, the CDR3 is TGTGCCAGCAGCTTCGCGGGAGGGAACGAGCAGTACTTC. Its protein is CASSFAGGNEQYF.

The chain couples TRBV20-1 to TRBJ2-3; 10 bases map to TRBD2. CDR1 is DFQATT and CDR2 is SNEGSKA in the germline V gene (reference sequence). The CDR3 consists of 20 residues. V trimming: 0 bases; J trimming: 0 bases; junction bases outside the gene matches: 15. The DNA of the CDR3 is TGCAGTGCTAGAGATCCCCCCGTTAGCGGGGGGATCTCTAGCACAGATACGCAGTATTTT. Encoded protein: CSARDPPVSGGISSTDTQYF.

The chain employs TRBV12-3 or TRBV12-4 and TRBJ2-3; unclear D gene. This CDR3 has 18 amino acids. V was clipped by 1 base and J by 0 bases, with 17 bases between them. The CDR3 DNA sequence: TGTGCCAGCAGTTTAGGTTTTTCGGGCGGATCTAGCACAGATACGCAGTATTTT. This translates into CASSLGFSGGSSTDTQYF.

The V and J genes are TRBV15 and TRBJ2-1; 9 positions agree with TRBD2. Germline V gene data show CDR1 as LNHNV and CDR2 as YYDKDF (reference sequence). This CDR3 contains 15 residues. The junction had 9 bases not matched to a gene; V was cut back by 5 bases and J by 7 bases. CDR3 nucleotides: TGTGCCACCAGCTGGTCTAGCGGGGCATTAAATGAGCAGTTCTTC. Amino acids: CATSWSSGALNEQFF.

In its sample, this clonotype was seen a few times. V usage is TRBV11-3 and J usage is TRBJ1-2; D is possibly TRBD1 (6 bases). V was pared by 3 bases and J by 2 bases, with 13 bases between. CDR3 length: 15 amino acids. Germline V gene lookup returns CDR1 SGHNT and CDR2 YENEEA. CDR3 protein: CASSLTGRGNYGYTF. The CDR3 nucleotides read TGTGCCAGCAGCTTGACAGGACGGGGGAACTATGGCTACACCTTC.

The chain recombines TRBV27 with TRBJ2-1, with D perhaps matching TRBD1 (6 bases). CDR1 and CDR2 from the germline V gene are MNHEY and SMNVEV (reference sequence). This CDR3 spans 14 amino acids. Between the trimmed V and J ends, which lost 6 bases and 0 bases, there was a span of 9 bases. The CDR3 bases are TGTGCCAGCAGGACAGGAAGCTCCTACAATGAGCAGTTCTTC. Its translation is CASRTGSSYNEQFF.

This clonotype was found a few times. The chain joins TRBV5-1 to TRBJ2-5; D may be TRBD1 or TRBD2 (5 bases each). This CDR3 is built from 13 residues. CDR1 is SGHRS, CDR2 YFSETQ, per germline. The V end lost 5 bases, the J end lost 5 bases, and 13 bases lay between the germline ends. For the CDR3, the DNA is TGCGCCAGCAGTATTAGAGGGGTTGAGACCCAGTACTTC. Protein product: CASSIRGVETQYF.

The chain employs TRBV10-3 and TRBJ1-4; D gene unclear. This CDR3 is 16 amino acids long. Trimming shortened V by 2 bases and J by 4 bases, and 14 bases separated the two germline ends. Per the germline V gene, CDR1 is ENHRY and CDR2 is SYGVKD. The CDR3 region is CAISETEVTDNEKLFF. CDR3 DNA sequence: TGTGCCATCAGTGAGACCGAAGTTACAGATAATGAAAAACTGTTTTTT.

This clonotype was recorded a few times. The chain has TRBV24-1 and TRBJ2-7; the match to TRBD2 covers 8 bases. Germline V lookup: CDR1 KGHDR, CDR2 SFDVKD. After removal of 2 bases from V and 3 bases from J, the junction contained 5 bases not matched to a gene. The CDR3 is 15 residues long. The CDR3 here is CATSDSTSAHYEQYF. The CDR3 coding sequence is TGTGCCACCAGTGATTCGACTAGCGCACACTACGAGCAGTACTTC.

CDR3 nucleotides: TGTGCCAGCAGTGAATGGCCCGCGGCGGGAAACGAGCAGTACTTC. As protein: CASSEWPAAGNEQYF. The genes are TRBV2 and TRBJ2-7; D possibly corresponds to TRBD2 (6 bases). CDR1 SNHLY and CDR2 FYNNEI come from the germline V gene. This CDR3 contains 15 residues. The ends were cut back, 2 bases at V and 5 bases at J, with 16 bases in the middle. The whole variable domain, filled in from reference TRBV2 and TRBJ2-7, reads EPEVTQTPSHQVTQMGQEVILRCVPISNHLYFYWYRQILGQKVEFLVSFYNNEISEKSEIFDDQFSVERPDGSNFTLKIRSTKLEDSAMYFCASSEWPAAGNEQYFGPGTRLTVT.

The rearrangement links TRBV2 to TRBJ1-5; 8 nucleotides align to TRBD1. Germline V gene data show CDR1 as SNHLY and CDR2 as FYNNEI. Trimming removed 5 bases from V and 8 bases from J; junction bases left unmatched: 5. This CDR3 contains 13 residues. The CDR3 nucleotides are TGTGCCAGCAGTCTGGACAGGGAAAAGCCCCAGCATTTT. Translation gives CASSLDREKPQHF.

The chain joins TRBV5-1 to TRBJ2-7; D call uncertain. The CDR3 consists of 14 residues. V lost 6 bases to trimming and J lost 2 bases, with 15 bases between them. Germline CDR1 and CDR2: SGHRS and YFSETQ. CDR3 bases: TGCGCCAGCAAAGGGCTCGCGGCACCCTACGAGCAGTACTTC. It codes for CASKGLAAPYEQYF.

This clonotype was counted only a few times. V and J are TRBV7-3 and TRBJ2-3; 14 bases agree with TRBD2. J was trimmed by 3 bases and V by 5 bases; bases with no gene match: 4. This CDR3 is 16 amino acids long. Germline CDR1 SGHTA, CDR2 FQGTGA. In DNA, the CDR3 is TGTGCCAGCAGCCCGGGACTAGCGGGAGTAACAGATACGCAGTATTTT. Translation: CASSPGLAGVTDTQYF.

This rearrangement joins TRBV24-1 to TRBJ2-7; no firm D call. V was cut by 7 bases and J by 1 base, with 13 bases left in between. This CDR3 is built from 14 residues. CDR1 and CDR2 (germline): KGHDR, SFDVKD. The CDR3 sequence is CATRPGWESYEQYF. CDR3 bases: TGTGCCACCAGACCTGGTTGGGAATCCTACGAGCAGTACTTC.

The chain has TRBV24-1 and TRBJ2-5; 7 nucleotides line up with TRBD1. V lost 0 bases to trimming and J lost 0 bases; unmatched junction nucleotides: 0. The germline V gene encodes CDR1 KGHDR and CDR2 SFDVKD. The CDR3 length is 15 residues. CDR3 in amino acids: CATSDLTGDQETQYF. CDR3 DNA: TGTGCCACCAGTGATTTGACAGGGGACCAAGAGACCCAGTACTTC.

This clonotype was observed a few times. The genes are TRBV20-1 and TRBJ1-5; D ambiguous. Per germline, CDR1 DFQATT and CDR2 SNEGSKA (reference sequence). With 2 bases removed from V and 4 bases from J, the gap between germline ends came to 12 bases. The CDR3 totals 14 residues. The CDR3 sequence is CSARLGSGNQPQHF. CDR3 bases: TGCAGTGCTAGACTCGGTTCGGGGAATCAGCCCCAGCATTTT.

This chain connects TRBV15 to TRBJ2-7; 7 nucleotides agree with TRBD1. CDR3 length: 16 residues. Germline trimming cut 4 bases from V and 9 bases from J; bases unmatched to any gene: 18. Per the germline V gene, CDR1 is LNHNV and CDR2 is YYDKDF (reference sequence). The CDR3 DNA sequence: TGTGCCACCAGCACCGACTTACAGGGGTTACGAAGAGTGCAGTACTTC. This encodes CATSTDLQGLRRVQYF.

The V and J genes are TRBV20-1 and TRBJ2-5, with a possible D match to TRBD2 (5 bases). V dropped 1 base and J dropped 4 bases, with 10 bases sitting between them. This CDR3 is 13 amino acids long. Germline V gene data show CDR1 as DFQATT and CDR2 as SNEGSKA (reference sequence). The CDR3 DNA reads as TGCAGTGCTAGAGTTGCGGGCGTAGAGACCCAGTACTTC. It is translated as CSARVAGVETQYF.

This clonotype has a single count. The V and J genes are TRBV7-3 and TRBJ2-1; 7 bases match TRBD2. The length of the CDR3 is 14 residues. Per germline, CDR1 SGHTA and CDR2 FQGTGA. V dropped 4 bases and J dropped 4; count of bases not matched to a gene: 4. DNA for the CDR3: TGTGCCAGCAGCTCACGCGGGGGATACAATGAGCAGTTCTTC. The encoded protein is CASSSRGGYNEQFF.

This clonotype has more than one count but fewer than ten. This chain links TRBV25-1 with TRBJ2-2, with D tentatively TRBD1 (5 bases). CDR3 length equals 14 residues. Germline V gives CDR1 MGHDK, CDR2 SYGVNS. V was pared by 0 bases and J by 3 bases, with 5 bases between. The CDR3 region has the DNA TGTGCCAGCAGTGAATACAGGGACACCGGGGAGCTGTTTTTT. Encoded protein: CASSEYRDTGELFF. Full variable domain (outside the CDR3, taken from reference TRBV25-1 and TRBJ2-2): EADIYQTPRYLVIGTGKKITLECSQTMGHDKMYWYQQDPGMELHLIHYSYGVNSTEKGDLSSESTVSRIRTEHFPLTLESARPSHTSQYLCASSEYRDTGELFFGEGSRLTVL.

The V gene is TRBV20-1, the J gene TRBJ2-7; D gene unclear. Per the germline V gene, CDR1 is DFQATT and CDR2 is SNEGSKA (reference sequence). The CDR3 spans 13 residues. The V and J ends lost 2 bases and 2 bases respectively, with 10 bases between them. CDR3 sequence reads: CSARLLAAYEQYV. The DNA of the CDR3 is TGCAGTGCTAGATTACTGGCGGCCTACGAGCAGTACGTC.

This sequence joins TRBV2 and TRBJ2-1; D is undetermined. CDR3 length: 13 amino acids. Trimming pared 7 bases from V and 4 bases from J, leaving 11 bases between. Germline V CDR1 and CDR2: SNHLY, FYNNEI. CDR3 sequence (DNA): TGTGCCAGCATGGGCCCCGAATACAATGAGCAGTTCTTC. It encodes CASMGPEYNEQFF. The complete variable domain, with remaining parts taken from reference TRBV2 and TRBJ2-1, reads EPEVTQTPSHQVTQMGQEVILRCVPISNHLYFYWYRQILGQKVEFLVSFYNNEISEKSEIFDDQFSVERPDGSNFTLKIRSTKLEDSAMYFCASMGPEYNEQFFGPGTRLTVL.